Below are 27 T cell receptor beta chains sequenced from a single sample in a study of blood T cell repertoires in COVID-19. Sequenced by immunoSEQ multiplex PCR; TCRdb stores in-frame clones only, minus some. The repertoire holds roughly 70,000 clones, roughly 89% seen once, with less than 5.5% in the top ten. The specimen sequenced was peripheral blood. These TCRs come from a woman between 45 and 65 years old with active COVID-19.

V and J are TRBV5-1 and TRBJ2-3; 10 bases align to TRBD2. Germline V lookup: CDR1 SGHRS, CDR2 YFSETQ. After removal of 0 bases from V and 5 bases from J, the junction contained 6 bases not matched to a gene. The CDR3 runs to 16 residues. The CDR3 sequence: CASSLEAGGPGDTQYF. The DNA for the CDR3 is TGCGCCAGCAGCTTGGAAGCGGGAGGGCCCGGAGATACGCAGTATTTT.

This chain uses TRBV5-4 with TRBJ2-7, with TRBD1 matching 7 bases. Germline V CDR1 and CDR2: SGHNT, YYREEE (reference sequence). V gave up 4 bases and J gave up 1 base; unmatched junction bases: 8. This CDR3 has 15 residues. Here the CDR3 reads CASSIRQGGSYEQYF. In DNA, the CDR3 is TGTGCCAGCAGCATACGACAGGGTGGGTCCTACGAGCAGTACTTC.

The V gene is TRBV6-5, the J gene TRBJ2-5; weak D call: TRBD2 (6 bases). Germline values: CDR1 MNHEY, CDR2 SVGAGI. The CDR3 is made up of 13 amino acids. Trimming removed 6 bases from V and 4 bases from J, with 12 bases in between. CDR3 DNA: TGTGCCAGCAGACCGGGAGTTGCAGAGACCCAGTACTTC. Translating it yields CASRPGVAETQYF.

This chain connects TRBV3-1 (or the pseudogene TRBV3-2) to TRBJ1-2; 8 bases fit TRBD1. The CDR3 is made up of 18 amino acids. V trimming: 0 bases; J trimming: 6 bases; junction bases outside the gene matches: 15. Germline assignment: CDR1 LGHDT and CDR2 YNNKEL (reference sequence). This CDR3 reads CASSQDGLQGGGKNGYTF. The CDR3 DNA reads TGTGCCAGCAGCCAAGATGGGTTACAGGGGGGCGGGAAAAATGGCTACACCTTC.

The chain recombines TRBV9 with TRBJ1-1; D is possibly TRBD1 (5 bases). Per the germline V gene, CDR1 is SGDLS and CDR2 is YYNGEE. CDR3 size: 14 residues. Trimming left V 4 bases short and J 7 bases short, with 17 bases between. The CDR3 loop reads CASSWGEGYGEAFF. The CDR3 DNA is TGTGCCAGCAGCTGGGGGGAGGGCTATGGTGAAGCTTTCTTT. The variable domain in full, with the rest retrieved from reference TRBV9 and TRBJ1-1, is DSGVTQTPKHLITATGQRVTLRCSPRSGDLSVYWYQQSLDQGLQFLIQYYNGEERAKGNILERFSAQQFPDLHSELNLSSLELGDSALYFCASSWGEGYGEAFFGQGTRLTVV.

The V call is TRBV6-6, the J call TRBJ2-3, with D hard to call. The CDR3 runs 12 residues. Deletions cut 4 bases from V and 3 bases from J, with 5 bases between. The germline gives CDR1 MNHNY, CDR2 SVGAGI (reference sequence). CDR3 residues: CASSSYTDTQYF. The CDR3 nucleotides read TGTGCCAGCAGTTCCTATACAGATACGCAGTATTTT.

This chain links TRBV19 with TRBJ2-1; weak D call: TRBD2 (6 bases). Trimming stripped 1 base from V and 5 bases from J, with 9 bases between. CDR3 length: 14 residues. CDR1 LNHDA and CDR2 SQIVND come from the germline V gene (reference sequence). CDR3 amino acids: CASSIGAGDNEQFF. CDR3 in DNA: TGTGCCAGTAGTATAGGAGCGGGTGACAATGAGCAGTTCTTC.

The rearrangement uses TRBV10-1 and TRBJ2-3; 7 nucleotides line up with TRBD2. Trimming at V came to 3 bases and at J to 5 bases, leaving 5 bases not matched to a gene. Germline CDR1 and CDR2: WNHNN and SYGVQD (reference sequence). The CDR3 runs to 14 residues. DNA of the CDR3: TGCGCCAGCAGTGACGGCGGGAGTAGAGATACGCAGTATTTT. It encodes CASSDGGSRDTQYF.

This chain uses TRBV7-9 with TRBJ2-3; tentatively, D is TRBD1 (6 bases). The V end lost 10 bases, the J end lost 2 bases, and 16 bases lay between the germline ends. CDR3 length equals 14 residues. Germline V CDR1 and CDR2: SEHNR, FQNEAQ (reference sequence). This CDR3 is CANTRDTFTDTQYF. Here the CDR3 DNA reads TGTGCCAACACACGGGACACCTTCACAGATACGCAGTATTTT.

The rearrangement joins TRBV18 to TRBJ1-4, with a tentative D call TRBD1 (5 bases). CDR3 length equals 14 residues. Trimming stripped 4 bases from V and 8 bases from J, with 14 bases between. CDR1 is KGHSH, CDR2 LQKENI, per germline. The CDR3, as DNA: TGTGCCAGCTCACGGGGGGGTAAAGAAGAAAAACTGTTTTTT. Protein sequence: CASSRGGKEEKLFF. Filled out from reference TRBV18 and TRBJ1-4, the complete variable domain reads NAGVMQNPRHLVRRRGQEARLRCSPMKGHSHVYWYRQLPEEGLKFMVYLQKENIIDESGMPKERFSAEFPKEGPSILRIQQVVRGDSAAYFCASSRGGKEEKLFFGSGTQLSVL.

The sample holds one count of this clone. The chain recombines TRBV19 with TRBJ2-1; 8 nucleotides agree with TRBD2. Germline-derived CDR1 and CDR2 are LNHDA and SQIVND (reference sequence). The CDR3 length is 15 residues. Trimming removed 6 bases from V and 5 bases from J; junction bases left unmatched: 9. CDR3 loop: CASRPVAGGHNEQFF. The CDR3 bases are TGTGCCAGTAGGCCCGTCGCGGGAGGACACAATGAGCAGTTCTTC.

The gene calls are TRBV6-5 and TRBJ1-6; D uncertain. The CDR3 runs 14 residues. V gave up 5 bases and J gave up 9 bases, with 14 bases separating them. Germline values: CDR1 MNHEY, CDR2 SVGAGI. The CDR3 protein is CASSPGKETSPLHF. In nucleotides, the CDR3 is TGTGCCAGCAGTCCCGGGAAAGAGACTTCACCCCTCCACTTT.

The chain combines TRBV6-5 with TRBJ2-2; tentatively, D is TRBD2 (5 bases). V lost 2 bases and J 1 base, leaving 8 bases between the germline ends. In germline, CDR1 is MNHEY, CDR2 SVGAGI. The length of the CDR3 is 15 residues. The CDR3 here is CASSYRTRNTGELFF. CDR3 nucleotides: TGTGCCAGCAGTTACAGAACTAGGAACACCGGGGAGCTGTTTTTT.

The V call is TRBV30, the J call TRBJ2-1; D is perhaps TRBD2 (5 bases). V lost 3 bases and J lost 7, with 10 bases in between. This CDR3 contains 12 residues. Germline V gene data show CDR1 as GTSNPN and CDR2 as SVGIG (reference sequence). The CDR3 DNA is TGTGCCTGGAGGATGGGCGGGAATGAGCAGTTCTTC. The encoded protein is CAWRMGGNEQFF.

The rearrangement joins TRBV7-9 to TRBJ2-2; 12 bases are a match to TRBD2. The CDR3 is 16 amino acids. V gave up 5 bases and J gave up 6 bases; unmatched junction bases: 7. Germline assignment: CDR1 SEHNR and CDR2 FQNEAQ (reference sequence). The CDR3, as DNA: TGTGCCAGCAGCCCCCGCGCTAGCGGGAGGGCCGGGGAGCTGTTTTTT. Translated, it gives CASSPRASGRAGELFF.

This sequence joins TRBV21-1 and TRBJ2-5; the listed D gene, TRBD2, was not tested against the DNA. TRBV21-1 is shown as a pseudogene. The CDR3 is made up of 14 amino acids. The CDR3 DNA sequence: TGTGCCAGCAGCCTCTTACTGAGTCAAGAGACCCAGTACTTC. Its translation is CASSLLLSQETQYF.

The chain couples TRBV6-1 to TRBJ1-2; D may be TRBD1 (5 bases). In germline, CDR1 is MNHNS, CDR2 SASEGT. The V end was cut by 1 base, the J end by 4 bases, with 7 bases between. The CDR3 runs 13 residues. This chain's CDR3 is CASSEGTGYGYTF. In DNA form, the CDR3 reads TGTGCCAGCAGTGAAGGAACAGGCTATGGCTACACCTTC.

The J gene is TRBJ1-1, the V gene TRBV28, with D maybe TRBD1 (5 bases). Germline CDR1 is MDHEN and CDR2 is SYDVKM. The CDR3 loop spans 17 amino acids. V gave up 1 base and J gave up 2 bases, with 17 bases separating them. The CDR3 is CASSLYTQGLINTEAFF. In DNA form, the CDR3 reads TGTGCCAGCAGTTTATATACCCAGGGATTAATAAACACTGAAGCTTTCTTT.

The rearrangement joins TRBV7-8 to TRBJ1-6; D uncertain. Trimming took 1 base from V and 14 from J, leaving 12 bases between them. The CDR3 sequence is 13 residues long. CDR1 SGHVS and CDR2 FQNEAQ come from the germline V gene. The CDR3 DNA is TGTGCCAGCAGCTTAGGGCCAGTAAAATCCCTCCACTTT. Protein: CASSLGPVKSLHF.

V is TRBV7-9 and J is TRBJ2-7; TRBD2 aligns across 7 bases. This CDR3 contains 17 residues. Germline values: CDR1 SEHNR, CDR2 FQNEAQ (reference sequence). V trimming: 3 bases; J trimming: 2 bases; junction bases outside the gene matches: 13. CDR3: CASSFNSGGSYAYEQYF. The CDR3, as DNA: TGTGCCAGCAGCTTTAATTCTGGCGGGAGTTACGCCTACGAGCAGTACTTC.

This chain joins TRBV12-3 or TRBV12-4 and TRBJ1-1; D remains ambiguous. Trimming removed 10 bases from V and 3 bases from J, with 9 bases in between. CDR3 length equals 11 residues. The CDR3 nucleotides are TGTGCCATCACGAGATACACTGAAGCTTTCTTT. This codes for CAITRYTEAFF.

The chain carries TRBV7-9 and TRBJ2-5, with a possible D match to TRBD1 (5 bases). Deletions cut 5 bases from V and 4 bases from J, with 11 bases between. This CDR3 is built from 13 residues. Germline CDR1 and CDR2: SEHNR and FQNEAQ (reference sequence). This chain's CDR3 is CASSQQGRETQYF. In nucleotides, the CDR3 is TGTGCCAGCAGCCAGCAGGGAAGAGAGACCCAGTACTTC.

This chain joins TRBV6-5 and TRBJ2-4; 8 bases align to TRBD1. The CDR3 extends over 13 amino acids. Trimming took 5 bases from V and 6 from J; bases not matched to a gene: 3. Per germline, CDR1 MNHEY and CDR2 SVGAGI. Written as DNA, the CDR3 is TGTGCCAGCAGTAAGCAGGGGGCAAACATTCAGTACTTC. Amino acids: CASSKQGANIQYF.

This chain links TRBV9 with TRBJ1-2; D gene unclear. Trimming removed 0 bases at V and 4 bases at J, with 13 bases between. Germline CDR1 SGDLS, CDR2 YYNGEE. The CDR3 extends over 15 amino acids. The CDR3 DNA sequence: TGTGCCAGCAGCGTAGGTGTTGTTTCCAGCTATGGCTACACCTTC. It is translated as CASSVGVVSSYGYTF.

CDR3 sequence (DNA): TGCGCCAGCAGCCAACCCGACAGGGGTGGCGCTGAAGCTTTCTTT. Protein product: CASSQPDRGGAEAFF. The V call is TRBV4-1, the J call TRBJ1-1; 8 nucleotides match TRBD1. The CDR3 totals 15 residues. The V and J ends lost 2 bases and 6 bases, in that order; junction bases with no gene match: 8. Per the germline V gene, CDR1 is MGHRA and CDR2 is YSYEKL.

This CDR3 reads CASSREASQPQHF. DNA for the CDR3: TGTGCCAGCAGCCGGGAGGCTAGTCAGCCCCAGCATTTT. This rearrangement joins TRBV5-6 to TRBJ1-5; D is undetermined. The CDR3 contains 13 residues. CDR1 and CDR2 (germline): SGHDT, YYEEEE. V shed 4 bases and J shed 6 bases, with 11 bases lying between them.

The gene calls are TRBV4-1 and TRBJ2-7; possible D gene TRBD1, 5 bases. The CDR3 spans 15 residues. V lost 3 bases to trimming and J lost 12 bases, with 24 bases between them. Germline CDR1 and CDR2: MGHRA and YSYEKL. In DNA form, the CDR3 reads TGCGCCAGCAGCCAGCCCGGACATCCCGATCGGGTTCTGTACTTC. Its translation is CASSQPGHPDRVLYF.